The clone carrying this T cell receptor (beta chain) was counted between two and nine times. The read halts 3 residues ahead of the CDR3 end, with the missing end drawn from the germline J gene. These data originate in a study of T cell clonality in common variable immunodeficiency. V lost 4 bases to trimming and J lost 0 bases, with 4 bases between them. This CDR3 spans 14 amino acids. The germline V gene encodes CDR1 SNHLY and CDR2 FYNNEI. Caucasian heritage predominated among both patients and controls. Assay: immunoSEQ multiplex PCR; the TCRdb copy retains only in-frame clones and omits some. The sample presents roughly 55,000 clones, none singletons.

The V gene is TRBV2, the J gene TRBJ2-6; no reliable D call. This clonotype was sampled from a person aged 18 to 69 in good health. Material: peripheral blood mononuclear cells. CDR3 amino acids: CASSGHSGANVLTF. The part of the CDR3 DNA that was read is TGTGCCAGCAGTGGTCACTCTGGGGCCAACGTC.